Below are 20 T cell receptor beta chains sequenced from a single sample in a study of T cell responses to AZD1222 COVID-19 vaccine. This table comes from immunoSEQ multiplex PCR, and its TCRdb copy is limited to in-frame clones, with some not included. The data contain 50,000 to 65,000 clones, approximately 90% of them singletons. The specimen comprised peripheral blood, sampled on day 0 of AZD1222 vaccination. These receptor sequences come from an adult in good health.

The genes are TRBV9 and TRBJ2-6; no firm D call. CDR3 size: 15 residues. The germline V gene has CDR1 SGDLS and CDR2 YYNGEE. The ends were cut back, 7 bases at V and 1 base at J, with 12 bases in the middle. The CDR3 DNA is TGTGCCAGCGCCCCCTCGGGTTCTGGGGCCAACGTCCTGACTTTC. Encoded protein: CASAPSGSGANVLTF.

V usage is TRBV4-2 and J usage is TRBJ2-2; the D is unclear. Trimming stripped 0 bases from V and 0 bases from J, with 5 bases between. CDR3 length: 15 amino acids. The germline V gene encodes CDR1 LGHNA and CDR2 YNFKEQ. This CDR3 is CASSQDPANTGELFF. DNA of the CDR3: TGTGCCAGCAGCCAAGATCCGGCGAACACCGGGGAGCTGTTTTTT.

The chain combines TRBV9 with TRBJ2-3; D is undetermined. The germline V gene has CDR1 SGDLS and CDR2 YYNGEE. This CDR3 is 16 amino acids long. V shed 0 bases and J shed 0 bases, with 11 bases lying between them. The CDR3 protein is CASSVAGRSSTDTQYF. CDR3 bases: TGTGCCAGCAGCGTAGCGGGCAGGTCTAGCACAGATACGCAGTATTTT.

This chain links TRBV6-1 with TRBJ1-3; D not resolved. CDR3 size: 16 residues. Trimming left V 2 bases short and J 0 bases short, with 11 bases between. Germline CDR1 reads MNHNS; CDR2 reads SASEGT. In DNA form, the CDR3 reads TGTGCCAGCAGTGAACAAGGGTCAAGCTCTGGAAACACCATATATTTT. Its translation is CASSEQGSSSGNTIYF.

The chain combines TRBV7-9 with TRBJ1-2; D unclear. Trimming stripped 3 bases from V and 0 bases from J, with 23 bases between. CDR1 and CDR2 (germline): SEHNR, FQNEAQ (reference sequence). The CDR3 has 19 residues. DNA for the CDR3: TGTGCCAGCAGCTTTGGGTTGGTGCGGGGAAAGGATACTAACTATGGCTACACCTTC. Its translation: CASSFGLVRGKDTNYGYTF. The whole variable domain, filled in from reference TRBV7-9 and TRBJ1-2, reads DTGVSQNPRHKITKRGQNVTFRCDPISEHNRLYWYRQTLGQGPEFLTYFQNEAQLEKSRLLSDRFSAERPKGSFSTLEIQRTEQGDSAMYLCASSFGLVRGKDTNYGYTFGSGTRLTVV.

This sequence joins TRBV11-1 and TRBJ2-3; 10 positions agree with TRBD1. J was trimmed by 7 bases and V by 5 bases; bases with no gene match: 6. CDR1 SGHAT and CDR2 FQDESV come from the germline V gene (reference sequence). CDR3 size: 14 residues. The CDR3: CASSLRQGANTQYF. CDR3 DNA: TGTGCCAGCAGCCTTCGACAGGGGGCAAATACGCAGTATTTT.

The CDR3 is CASSPRWTGGIGEKLFF. The CDR3 DNA follows: TGTGCCAGCAGCCCGCGGTGGACAGGGGGGATAGGGGAAAAACTGTTTTTT. V is TRBV3-1 (or the pseudogene TRBV3-2) and J is TRBJ1-4; 10 bases line up with TRBD1. This CDR3 has 17 amino acids. Germline CDR1 is LGHDT and CDR2 is YNNKEL (reference sequence). V lost 4 bases to trimming and J lost 8 bases; unmatched junction nucleotides: 13.

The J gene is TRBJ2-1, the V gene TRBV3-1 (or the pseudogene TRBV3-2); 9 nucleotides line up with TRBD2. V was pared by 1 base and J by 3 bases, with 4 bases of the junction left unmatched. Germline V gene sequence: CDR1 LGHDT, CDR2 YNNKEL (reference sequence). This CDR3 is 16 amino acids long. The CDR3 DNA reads TGTGCCAGCAGCCAAGCTCAGCGGGGGGTCTACAATGAGCAGTTCTTC. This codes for CASSQAQRGVYNEQFF.

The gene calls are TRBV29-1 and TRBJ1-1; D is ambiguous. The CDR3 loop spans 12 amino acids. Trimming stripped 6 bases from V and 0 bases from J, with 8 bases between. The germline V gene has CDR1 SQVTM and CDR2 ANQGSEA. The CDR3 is CSVPHMNTEAFF. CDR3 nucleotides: TGCAGCGTACCGCATATGAACACTGAAGCTTTCTTT. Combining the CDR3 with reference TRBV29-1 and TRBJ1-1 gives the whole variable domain SAVISQKPSRDICQRGTSLTIQCQVDSQVTMMFWYRQQPGQSLTLIATANQGSEATYESGFVIDKFPISRPNLTFSTLTVSNMSPEDSSIYLCSVPHMNTEAFFGQGTRLTVV.

CDR3 DNA: TGTGCCAGCAGTTTAGAGGGGGAACAGCCCCAGCATTTT. This encodes CASSLEGEQPQHF. The chain carries TRBV6-5 and TRBJ1-5, with D possibly matching TRBD1 (6 bases). Germline lookup yields CDR1 MNHEY and CDR2 SVGAGI. CDR3 length: 13 residues. V lost 4 bases and J 7 bases, leaving 11 bases between the germline ends.

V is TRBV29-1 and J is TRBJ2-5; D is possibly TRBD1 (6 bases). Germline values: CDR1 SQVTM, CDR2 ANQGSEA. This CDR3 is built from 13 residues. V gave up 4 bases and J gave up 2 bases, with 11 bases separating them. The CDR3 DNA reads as TGCAGCGTTGCACATAGGGGGCAAGAGACCCAGTACTTC. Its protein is CSVAHRGQETQYF.

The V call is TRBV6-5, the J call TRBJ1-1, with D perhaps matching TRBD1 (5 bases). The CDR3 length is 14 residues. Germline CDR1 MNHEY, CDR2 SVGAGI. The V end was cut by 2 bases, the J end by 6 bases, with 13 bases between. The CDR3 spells CASSYMQGSSEAFF. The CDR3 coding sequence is TGTGCCAGCAGTTACATGCAGGGATCGTCTGAAGCTTTCTTT.

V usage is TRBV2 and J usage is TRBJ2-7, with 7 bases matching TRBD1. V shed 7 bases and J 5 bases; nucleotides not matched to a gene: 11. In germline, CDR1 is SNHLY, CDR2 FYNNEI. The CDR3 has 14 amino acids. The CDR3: CASNRQGLGDEQYF. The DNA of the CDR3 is TGTGCCAGCAATCGACAGGGTTTAGGAGACGAGCAGTACTTC.

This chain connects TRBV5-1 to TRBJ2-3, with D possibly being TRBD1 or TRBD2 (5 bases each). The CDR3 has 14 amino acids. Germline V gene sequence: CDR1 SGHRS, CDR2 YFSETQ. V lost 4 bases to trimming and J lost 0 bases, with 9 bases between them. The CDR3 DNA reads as TGCGCCAGCAGCCGGGACCCCAGCACAGATACGCAGTATTTT. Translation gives CASSRDPSTDTQYF.

CDR3 bases: TGTGCCAGTAGTGTTAACATGGAGACTGAAGCTTTCTTT. The encoded protein is CASSVNMETEAFF. The chain combines TRBV19 with TRBJ1-1; D uncertain. The V and J ends lost 5 bases and 5 bases respectively, with 12 bases between them. The germline CDR1 and CDR2 sequences are LNHDA and SQIVND (reference sequence). The CDR3 is 13 amino acids.

The CDR3 sequence: CASSQIVPREGQSYGYTF. The CDR3, as DNA: TGCGCCAGCAGCCAAATCGTCCCGAGAGAGGGACAGAGCTATGGCTACACCTTC. The chain employs TRBV4-1 and TRBJ1-2, with 7 bases matching TRBD1. Germline V gene data show CDR1 as MGHRA and CDR2 as YSYEKL. CDR3 length equals 18 residues. Trimming took 2 bases from V and 4 from J; bases not matched to a gene: 16.

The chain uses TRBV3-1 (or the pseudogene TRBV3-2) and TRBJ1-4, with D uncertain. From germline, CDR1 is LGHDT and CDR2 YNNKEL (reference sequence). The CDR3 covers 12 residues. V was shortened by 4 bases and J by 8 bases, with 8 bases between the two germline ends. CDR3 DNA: TGTGCCAGCAGCCTTCGAAGGGAAAAACTGTTTTTT. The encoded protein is CASSLRREKLFF.

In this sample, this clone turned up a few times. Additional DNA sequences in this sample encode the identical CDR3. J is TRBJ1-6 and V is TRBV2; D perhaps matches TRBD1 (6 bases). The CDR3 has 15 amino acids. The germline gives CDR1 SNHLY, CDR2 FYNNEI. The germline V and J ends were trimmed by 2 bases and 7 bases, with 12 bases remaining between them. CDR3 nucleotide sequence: TGTGCCAGCAGTGAAAAGGGGGTTGGGAATTCACCCCTCCACTTT. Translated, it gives CASSEKGVGNSPLHF.

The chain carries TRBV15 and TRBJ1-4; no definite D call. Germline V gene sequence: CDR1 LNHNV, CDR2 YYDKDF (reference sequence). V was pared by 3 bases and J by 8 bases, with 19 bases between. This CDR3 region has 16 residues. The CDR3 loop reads CATSRDPPGSGEKLFF. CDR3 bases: TGTGCCACCAGCAGGGACCCACCGGGTTCTGGCGAAAAACTGTTTTTT. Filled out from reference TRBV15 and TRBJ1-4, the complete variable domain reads DAMVIQNPRYQVTQFGKPVTLSCSQTLNHNVMYWYQQKSSQAPKLLFHYYDKDFNNEADTPDNFQSRRPNTSFCFLDIRSPGLGDTAMYLCATSRDPPGSGEKLFFGSGTQLSVL.

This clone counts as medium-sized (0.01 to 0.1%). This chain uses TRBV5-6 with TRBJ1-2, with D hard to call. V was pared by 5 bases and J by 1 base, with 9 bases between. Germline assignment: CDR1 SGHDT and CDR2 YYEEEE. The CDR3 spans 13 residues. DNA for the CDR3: TGTGCCAGCAGGCTGGCACTTAACTATGGCTACACCTTC. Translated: CASRLALNYGYTF.